This TCR beta chain was identified during a study of blood T cell repertoires in COVID-19. The overall study: PBMCs, B-cell-depleted T cells, or T cells provided the cDNA or gDNA that made up the material.

The length of the CDR3 is 13 residues. Germline V CDR1 and CDR2: MDHEN, SYDVKM. J was trimmed by 5 bases and V by 8 bases; bases with no gene match: 5. Sequenced by immunoSEQ multiplex PCR; TCRdb stores in-frame clones only, minus some. The sample includes around 170,000 clones, more than 85% of them seen just once. The chain employs TRBV28 and TRBJ2-3; the match to TRBD1 covers 9 bases. The sequenced sample consisted of peripheral blood. The TCR sequence derives from a man aged 50-59 years with acute or convalescent COVID-19. CDR3: CASSTGGIDTQYF. CDR3 in DNA: TGTGCCAGCTCTACAGGGGGCATAGATACGCAGTATTTT.